The present entry profiles one T cell receptor beta chain with its context. Its antigen is as yet unknown. This sample is drawn from a study of TIL therapy for anti-PD-1-resistant metastatic lung cancer. Study at large: Several tumors were EGFR-mutant and two were ALK-rearranged.

CDR3 length equals 12 residues. Germline lookup yields CDR1 WSHSY and CDR2 SAAADI. With 2 bases removed from V and 10 bases from J, the gap between germline ends came to 9 bases. Study-wide results and caveats: The cohort had more treatment-naive, never-smoker and oncogene-addicted patients than typical.

Time point described: pre-treatment sample, taken before nivolumab and TIL therapy. Most excised metastases sampled were pleural nodules or supraclavicular lymph nodes. Tumors were harvested before any PD-1/PD-L1 blockade. Sequencing used immunoSEQ v3. The repertoire was sequenced with immunoSEQ multiplex PCR; TCRdb's copy has only in-frame clones and lacks some. The repertoire holds about 48,000 clones, with 65% to 80% as singletons. The starting material was tumor tissue, obtained at baseline. This chain joins TRBV10-2 and TRBJ2-1; TRBD2 is a possible D gene (7 bases). The TCR comes from a person aged 25 to 80 with non-small cell lung cancer. CDR3 loop: CASSEGGAEQFF. The CDR3 region has the DNA TGCGCCAGCAGTGAGGGGGGGGCAGAGCAGTTCTTC.